The 14 T cell receptor beta chains reported below all come from one sample, sequenced in a study of T cells in localized non-small cell lung cancer. TCRdb's copy holds only in-frame clones and misses some; the assay was immunoSEQ multiplex PCR. The table includes 45,000 to 60,000 clones, about 85% detected once. Sequences were derived from peripheral blood, sampled before any cancer treatment. The origin of the receptors is a female donor older than 55 with stage II squamous cell lung carcinoma.

The rearrangement links TRBV5-1 to TRBJ2-7; D unresolved. Trimming cost V 0 bases and J 0 bases, with 7 bases left between them. Germline CDR1 is SGHRS and CDR2 is YFSETQ. The CDR3 length is 14 residues. In nucleotides, the CDR3 is TGCGCCAGCAGCTTGGGGTATAGCTCCTACGAGCAGTACTTC. Amino acid sequence: CASSLGYSSYEQYF.

The genes are TRBV5-1 and TRBJ1-2; D unresolved. The CDR3 totals 14 residues. Per the germline V gene, CDR1 is SGHRS and CDR2 is YFSETQ. V lost 4 bases and J 4 bases, leaving 14 bases between the germline ends. This chain's CDR3 is CASSPILGSYGYTF. CDR3 nucleotide sequence: TGCGCCAGCAGCCCGATATTGGGGAGCTATGGCTACACCTTC.

This clone is medium-sized. V usage is TRBV30 and J usage is TRBJ1-1; TRBD1 is a possible D gene (5 bases). V was clipped by 2 bases and J by 3 bases, with 10 bases between them. The CDR3 loop spans 13 amino acids. Germline CDR1 and CDR2: GTSNPN and SVGIG (reference sequence). Written as DNA, the CDR3 is TGTGCCTGGAGTAAGGGGAGACACACTGAAGCTTTCTTT. It translates to CAWSKGRHTEAFF.

The genes are TRBV6-5 and TRBJ1-1, with TRBD1 as a possible D gene (5 bases). Looked up from germline, CDR1 is MNHEY and CDR2 is SVGAGI. The CDR3 runs 14 residues. The ends were cut back, 7 bases at V and 1 base at J, with 13 bases in the middle. The CDR3 region is CASTATQGNTEAFF. The CDR3 DNA follows: TGTGCCAGCACCGCCACCCAGGGGAACACTGAAGCTTTCTTT.

The chain has TRBV27 and TRBJ2-5; D might be TRBD2 (6 bases). Germline-derived CDR1 and CDR2 are MNHEY and SMNVEV (reference sequence). This CDR3 has 15 residues. V was trimmed by 5 bases and J by 2 bases, leaving 15 bases between them. DNA of the CDR3: TGTGCCAGCAGTGTAGAGGCGGGGCGTCAAGAGACCCAGTACTTC. Residues: CASSVEAGRQETQYF.

This clone was counted between two and nine times. The rearrangement joins TRBV6-1 to TRBJ1-5; D ambiguous. Germline CDR1 is MNHNS and CDR2 is SASEGT. V shed 6 bases and J shed 2 bases, with 11 bases lying between them. CDR3 size: 14 residues. The CDR3 bases are TGTGCCAGCAGAGAATACACGGGCAATCAGCCCCAGCATTTT. The encoded protein is CASREYTGNQPQHF.

The CDR3 coding sequence is TGTGCCAGCAGTGAACCTTACGGAAACACCATATATTTT. Its translation is CASSEPYGNTIYF. The chain carries TRBV25-1 and TRBJ1-3; D not resolved. Deletions cut 2 bases from V and 4 bases from J, with 6 bases between. This CDR3 region has 13 residues. Germline CDR1 MGHDK, CDR2 SYGVNS.

The J gene is TRBJ2-1, the V gene TRBV18; 8 nucleotides agree with TRBD2. The CDR3 is 17 residues long. Germline V gene data show CDR1 as KGHSH and CDR2 as LQKENI. The V gene end was trimmed by 6 bases and the J gene end by 0 bases; junction bases not matched to a gene: 10. CDR3: CASSVLSGGISYNEQFF. The DNA of the CDR3 is TGTGCCAGCTCTGTTTTGAGCGGGGGAATCTCCTACAATGAGCAGTTCTTC.

The chain links TRBV4-1 to TRBJ1-5; D gene unclear. Per germline, CDR1 MGHRA and CDR2 YSYEKL. This CDR3 spans 14 amino acids. Trimming stripped 4 bases from V and 2 bases from J, with 9 bases between. CDR3 region: CASSPLRGNQPQHF. DNA of the CDR3: TGCGCCAGCAGCCCCCTCCGGGGCAATCAGCCCCAGCATTTT.

CDR3 amino acids: CASSQTSGGINTGELFF. CDR3 nucleotides: TGCGCCAGCAGCCAAACTAGCGGGGGAATTAACACCGGGGAGCTGTTTTTT. The chain has TRBV5-1 and TRBJ2-2, with TRBD2 matching 11 bases. The trim removed 4 bases at V and 2 bases at J, leaving 7 bases unmatched. The CDR3 length is 17 residues. CDR1 and CDR2 (germline): SGHRS, YFSETQ.

This chain joins TRBV7-2 and TRBJ1-1; D uncertain. V lost 5 bases to trimming and J lost 2 bases, with 18 bases between them. The CDR3 contains 16 residues. The germline CDR1 and CDR2 sequences are SGHTA and FQGNSA. CDR3 DNA sequence: TGTGCCAGCAGCCCCGGGCCTAGGGCCCTTAACACTGAAGCTTTCTTT. This encodes CASSPGPRALNTEAFF.

This clone was counted a few times. The chain links TRBV5-1 to TRBJ2-7; D unresolved. Looked up from germline, CDR1 is SGHRS and CDR2 is YFSETQ. V was clipped by 2 bases and J by 2 bases, with 5 bases between them. This CDR3 has 12 amino acids. The DNA for the CDR3 is TGCGCCAGCAGCTTAACAGCCTACGAGCAGTACTTC. It codes for CASSLTAYEQYF.

This clone was counted a single time. The CDR3 region is CASSSGKGELFF. CDR3 coding DNA: TGTGCCAGCAGCTCGGGGAAAGGGGAGCTGTTTTTT. V usage is TRBV7-3 and J usage is TRBJ2-2, with a weak D call TRBD2 (5 bases). With 4 bases removed from V and 8 bases from J, the gap between germline ends came to 8 bases. The germline V gene has CDR1 SGHTA and CDR2 FQGTGA. The CDR3 is made up of 12 amino acids.

A word on this clone: One end of the junction varies from germline; a read error may be responsible. The chain carries TRBV19 and TRBJ1-2; 11 positions match TRBD1. This CDR3 is built from 17 residues. Per the germline V gene, CDR1 is LNHDA and CDR2 is SQIVND (reference sequence). CDR3 DNA: TGTGCCAGTAGTGTAAATACCGGGACAGGGGGAGTCTATCGCTACACCTTC. Protein: CASSVNTGTGGVYRYTF.